This TCR beta chain stems from a study of blood T cell repertoires in COVID-19. At the level of the study: The United States, Italy and Spain supplied acute and convalescent COVID-19 samples. PBMCs, B-cell-depleted T cells, or T cells were the source of the cDNA or gDNA that made up the material.

In this sample, this clone turned up a few times. As originally analysed: The assay estimated nucleated cells by amplifying reference gene primers. The table came from immunoSEQ multiplex PCR; TCRdb's copy has only in-frame clones and leaves some out. The V and J calls and the clone size are those of that table, but D and trimming were determined from the DNA. The sample lists roughly 350,000 clones, 75% to 90% seen once, with about 3.6% in the top ten. The J segment lost 0 bases and the V segment lost 4 bases, leaving 9 bases of the junction unmatched. The CDR3 runs 16 residues. From germline, CDR1 is MGHRA and CDR2 YSYEKL.

The V and J genes are TRBV4-1 and TRBJ2-7, with 7 bases fitting TRBD1. The sequence was obtained from a woman aged 18 to 35 with acute or convalescent COVID-19. The sample consisted of peripheral blood. This chain's CDR3 is CASSLQTGYPSYEQYF. The CDR3 DNA reads as TGCGCCAGCAGCCTCCAGACAGGGTATCCCTCCTACGAGCAGTACTTC.